This T cell receptor (beta chain) was identified during a study of response to subunit inactivated influenza vaccine. This clonotype turned up a few times. V shed 2 bases and J shed 7 bases, with 15 bases lying between them. CDR1 is SGHRS, CDR2 YFSETQ, per germline. This CDR3 spans 15 amino acids. TCRdb reprocessed the RT-PCR reads with MiXCR, giving one entry per CDR3 protein. The sample consists of around 850,000 distinct CDR3 sequences, under 20% of them appearing once. The sample was PBMCs from blood, taken around 5 days after vaccination. This receptor was obtained from a man aged 50 to 59 who received an inactivated influenza vaccine. This chain joins TRBV5-1 and TRBJ1-4, with D perhaps TRBD1 (5 bases). This CDR3 reads CASSFGDRSGEKLFF. The CDR3 DNA reads TGCGCCAGCAGCTTCGGGGACCGCAGCGGTGAAAAACTGTTTTTT. The full variable domain, its missing parts supplied by reference TRBV5-1 and TRBJ1-4, is KAGVTQTPRYLIKTRGQQVTLSCSPISGHRSVSWYQQTPGQGLQFLFEYFSETQRNKGNFPGRFSGRQFSNSRSEMNVSTLELGDSALYLCASSFGDRSGEKLFFGSGTQLSVL.